This T cell receptor (beta chain) was observed in a study of OX40 agonist ivuxolimab in advanced cancers. At the level of the study: The patients' treatment was ivuxolimab, an agonistic anti-OX40 (CD134) antibody.

Regarding this clone: The junction differs from germline at one of its ends, possibly a read error.

Only in-frame clones appear in the TCRdb table, and some are missing; sequencing was by immunoSEQ multiplex PCR. The repertoire holds approximately 64,000 clones, over 80% seen once, with 2.5% to 3% in the top ten. The germline V gene encodes CDR1 LGHNA and CDR2 YSLEER. CDR3 size: 13 residues. Sequences were derived from CD4+ or CD8+ T cells sorted from blood, sampled in a trial of the OX40 agonist ivuxolimab. The TCR originated in an adult with an advanced solid tumor such as melanoma, head and neck, liver or kidney cancer. V usage is TRBV4-3 and J usage is TRBJ2-5; either TRBD1 or TRBD2 may supply D (7 bases each). The CDR3 DNA reads TGCGCCAGCGGCAGGGGGGGGCAAGGGACCCAGTACTTC. Translated, it gives CASGRGGQGTQYF.